The rows below give T cell receptor beta chains drawn from one sample of a study of response to subunit inactivated influenza vaccine. TCRdb redid the calling of the RT-PCR reads with MiXCR, one entry per CDR3 protein. This table holds some 640,000 distinct CDR3 sequences, approximately 15% found once. Sequenced here: PBMCs from blood, sampled approximately 15 days before vaccination. The receptors here all came from a man aged 45 to 65 who received an inactivated influenza vaccine. The CDR3 runs from the conserved cysteine through the conserved F or W. The order of the fields is J gene, clone size, V gene, D gene, CDR3 DNA, CDR3 protein. The D gene is left open where the match is weak. Size is omitted from some rows. Given values are once, few, many or a class for expanded clones.

TRBJ2-1 | many | TRBV15 | - | TGTGCCACCAGCGTTAGCGGCGGTATCAATGAGCAGTTCTTC | CATSVSGGINEQFF
TRBJ2-7 | few | TRBV5-1 | - | TGCGCCAGCAGCTTGGCCCTCGGGGACCTCTCCTACGAGCAGTACTTC | CASSLALGDLSYEQYF
TRBJ2-1 | many | TRBV20-1 | - | TGCAGTGCTCACCGACAGGGGACTAGGCAGTTCTTC | CSAHRQGTRQFF
TRBJ2-5 | few | TRBV14 | - | TGTGCCAGCAGCCGCGACAGGATCTCCCAAGAGACCCAGTACTTC | CASSRDRISQETQYF
TRBJ1-5 | - | TRBV14 | - | TGTGCCAGCAGCCAGGGACGAGGTCAGCCCCAGCATTTT | CASSQGRGQPQHF
TRBJ2-6 | - | TRBV2 | TRBD1 | TGTGCCACCCCCCGGACAGGCCTCGCTGGGGCCAACGTCCTGACTTTC | CATPRTGLAGANVLTF
TRBJ2-4 | - | TRBV5-5 | - | TGTGCCAGCAGCCCGGATGGGGGCCGCCAAAACATTCAGTACTTC | CASSPDGGRQNIQYF
TRBJ2-5 | few | TRBV20-1 | TRBD1 | TGCAGTGCTAGAGACCTGACAGGGGGCCGGGAGACCCAGTACTTC | CSARDLTGGRETQYF
TRBJ2-2 | few | TRBV6-4 | - | TGTGCCAGCAGTGAAGTTGCTGACACCGGGGAGCTGTTTTTT | CASSEVADTGELFF
TRBJ2-1 | few | TRBV9 | - | TGTGCCAGCAGCGCCCGGCCGACCCCCTACAATGAGCAGTTCTTC | CASSARPTPYNEQFF
TRBJ2-1 | - | TRBV4-3 | TRBD1 | TGCGCCAGCAGCCAAGCTCTAGGCGCCGGGACAGGGGGCTTCTACAATGAGCAGTTCTTC | CASSQALGAGTGGFYNEQFF
TRBJ2-7 | many | TRBV3-1 | - | TGTGCCAGCAGCCGCAGTTACTACGAGCAGTACTTC | CASSRSYYEQYF
TRBJ2-1 | few | TRBV7-7 | - | TGTGCTAGCAGCTTCGACCGGGGGGCGTTTGAGCAGTTCTTC | CASSFDRGAFEQFF
TRBJ2-2 | few | TRBV7-9 | - | TGTGCCAGCTCCGGGGCAGGCACCGGGGAGCTGTTTTTT | CASSGAGTGELFF
TRBJ2-1 | few | TRBV15 | - | TGTGCCACCAGCAGAGAGGCCCACTACAATGAGCAGTTCTTC | CATSREAHYNEQFF
TRBJ2-5 | - | TRBV6-2/TRBV6-3 | TRBD1 | TGTGCCAGCAGACCTGATCCTGGCAGGGGGGAGACCCAGTACTTC | CASRPDPGRGETQYF
TRBJ2-7 | few | TRBV7-9 | TRBD2 | TGTGCCAGCAGCCAAATCGGGACTAGCGGGGCCTGGGAGCAGTACTTC | CASSQIGTSGAWEQYF
TRBJ1-2 | few | TRBV27 | - | TGTGCCAGCAGGCGGACGGGGGCTAGTGGCTACACCTTC | CASRRTGASGYTF
TRBJ2-4 | - | TRBV6-1 | - | TGTGCCAGCAGTACAGGCAGGGCCCAGCAAGCTCAGTACTTC | CASSTGRAQQAQYF
TRBJ1-2 | few | TRBV12-3/TRBV12-4 | - | TGTGCCAGCAGTTTCAGGATACTGGCAGCCCGGTCGGGTGGCTACACCTTC | CASSFRILAARSGGYTF
TRBJ2-1 | few | TRBV6-2/TRBV6-3 | - | TGTGCCAGCAGCCCCCTCGGGGCCGGGACACATTACAATGAGCAGTTCTTC | CASSPLGAGTHYNEQFF
TRBJ1-1 | few | TRBV10-3 | - | TGTGCCATCAACGACGGGGGGAGGGACACTGAAGCTTTCTTT | CAINDGGRDTEAFF
TRBJ2-2 | - | TRBV29-1 | TRBD2 | TGCAGCGTTGGAGCTAGCGGGAGGGCCGACACCGGGGAGCTGTTTTTT | CSVGASGRADTGELFF
TRBJ2-7 | many | TRBV5-1 | TRBD2 | TGCGCCAGCAGCTTCAGTAGCGGGAGTCAGAATTACGAGCAGTACTTC | CASSFSSGSQNYEQYF
TRBJ2-7 | few | TRBV4-1 | - | TGCGCCAGCAGCCACCAGGACGGCGCCTACGAGCAGTACTTC | CASSHQDGAYEQYF
TRBJ2-2 | - | TRBV10-3 | TRBD1 | TGTGCCATCAGTGAGTGGCAGGGGGCGAACACCGGGGAGCTGTTTTTT | CAISEWQGANTGELFF
TRBJ2-7 | - | TRBV20-1 | - | TGCAGTGCTAGAGGTGCTAGCGTGACCTACGAGCAGTACTTC | CSARGASVTYEQYF
TRBJ2-2 | few | TRBV6-2/TRBV6-3 | - | TGTGCCAGCAGCCTCCTGCGGGCGGGGAACACCGGGGAGCTGTTTTTT | CASSLLRAGNTGELFF
TRBJ1-2 | - | TRBV3-1 | - | TGTGCCAGCAGCCAAGCAGGGGTGAACTATGGCTACACCTTC | CASSQAGVNYGYTF
TRBJ2-1 | few | TRBV7-9 | - | TGTGCCAGCACCCCCGCTAGAACGAATGAGCAGTTCTTC | CASTPARTNEQFF
TRBJ2-3 | many | TRBV4-2 | TRBD1 | TGTGCCAGCAGCCAAGAGGTCGGGACAGGGGCCACAGATACGCAGTATTTT | CASSQEVGTGATDTQYF
TRBJ2-1 | - | TRBV7-3 | TRBD2 | TGTGCCAGCAGCTTAACCGGGAGGGCCTACAATGAGCAGTTCTTC | CASSLTGRAYNEQFF
TRBJ1-2 | - | TRBV4-1 | - | TGCGCCAGCAGCCCCGGGTGGGGGGTCCTCTATGGCTACACCTTC | CASSPGWGVLYGYTF
TRBJ1-5 | many | TRBV7-8 | - | TGTGCCAGTAGGGGGGCGGGTCAGCCCCAGCATTTT | CASRGAGQPQHF
TRBJ2-3 | few | TRBV9 | TRBD2 | TGTGCCAGCAGCGTAAAGACGGGGGGTGGTGTGGATACGCAGTATTTT | CASSVKTGGGVDTQYF